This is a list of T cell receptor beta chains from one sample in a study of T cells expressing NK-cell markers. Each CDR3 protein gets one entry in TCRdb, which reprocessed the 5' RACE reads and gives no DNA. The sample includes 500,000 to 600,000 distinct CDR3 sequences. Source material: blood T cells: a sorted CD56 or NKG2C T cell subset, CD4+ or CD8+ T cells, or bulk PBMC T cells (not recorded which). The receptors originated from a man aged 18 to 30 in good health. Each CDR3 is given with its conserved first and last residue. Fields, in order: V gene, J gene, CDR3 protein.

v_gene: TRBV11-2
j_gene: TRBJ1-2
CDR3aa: CASSDLQGANGYTF

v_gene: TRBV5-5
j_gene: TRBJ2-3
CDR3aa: CASSWGWRLADTQYF

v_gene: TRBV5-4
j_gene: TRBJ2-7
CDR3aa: CASSLGGLAGGTYEQYF

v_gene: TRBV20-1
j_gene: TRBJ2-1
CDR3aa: CSASGFWVSYNEQFF

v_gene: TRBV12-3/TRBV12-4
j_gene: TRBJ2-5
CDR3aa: CATSGGLAGSRETQYF

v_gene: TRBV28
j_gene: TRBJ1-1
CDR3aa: CASSSPGNGYTEAFF

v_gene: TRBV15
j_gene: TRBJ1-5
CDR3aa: CATSRQKPGPYQAQPQHF

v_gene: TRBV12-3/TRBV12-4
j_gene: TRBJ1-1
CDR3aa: CASSPFQGSNTEAFF

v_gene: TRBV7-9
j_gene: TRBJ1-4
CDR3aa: CASSQDRGNEKLFF

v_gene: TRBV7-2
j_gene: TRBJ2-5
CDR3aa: CASSLAPRLRQGSETQYF

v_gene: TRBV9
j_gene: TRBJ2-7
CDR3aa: CASSVGGDTYEQYF

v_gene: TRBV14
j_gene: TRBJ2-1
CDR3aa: CASSHLRLRQFF

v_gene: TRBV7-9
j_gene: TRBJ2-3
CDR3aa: CASSRSGISDTQYF

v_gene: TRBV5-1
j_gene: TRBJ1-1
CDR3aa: CASSLREWNTEAFF

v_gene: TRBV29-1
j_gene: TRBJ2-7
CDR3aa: CSVEYLDRPSYEQYF

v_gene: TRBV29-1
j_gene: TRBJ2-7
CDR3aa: CSVAGGGEEQYF

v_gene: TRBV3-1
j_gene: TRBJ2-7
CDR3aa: CASSHDSLTSEQYF

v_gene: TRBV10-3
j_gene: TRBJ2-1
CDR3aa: CAISGTGNEQFF

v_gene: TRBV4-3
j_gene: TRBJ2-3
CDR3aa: CASSQVSSADTQYF

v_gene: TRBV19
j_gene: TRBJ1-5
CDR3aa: CASSIRVQPSYSNQPQHF

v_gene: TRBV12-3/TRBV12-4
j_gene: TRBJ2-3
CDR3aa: CASSPASGTQYF

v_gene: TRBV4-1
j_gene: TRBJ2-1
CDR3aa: CASSDVRVSYNEQFF

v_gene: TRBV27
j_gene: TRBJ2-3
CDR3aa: CASSPQLADLTDTQYF

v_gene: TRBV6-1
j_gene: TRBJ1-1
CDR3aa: CASSAGQRNTEAFF

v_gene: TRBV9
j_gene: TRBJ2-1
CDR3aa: CASSVTGTGGAYNEQFF

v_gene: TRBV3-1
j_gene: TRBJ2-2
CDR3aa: CASSQVRGELFF

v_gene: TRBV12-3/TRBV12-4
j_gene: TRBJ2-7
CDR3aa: CASSRSSPGGKQYF

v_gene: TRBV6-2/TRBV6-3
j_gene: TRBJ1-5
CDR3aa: CASSYSGTGKPQHF

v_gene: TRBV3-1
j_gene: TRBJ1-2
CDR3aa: CASSQEGWGYTF

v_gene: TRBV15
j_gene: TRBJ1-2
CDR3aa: CATSRVPGANYGYTF

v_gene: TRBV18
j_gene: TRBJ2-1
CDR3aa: CASSSGLAGRDEQFF

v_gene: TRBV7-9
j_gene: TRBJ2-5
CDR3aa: CASSLSGRAQETQYF

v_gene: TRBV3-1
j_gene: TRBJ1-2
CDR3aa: CASSQGTPGNGYTF

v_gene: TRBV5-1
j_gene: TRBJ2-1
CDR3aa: CASSPGLAGVPEQFF

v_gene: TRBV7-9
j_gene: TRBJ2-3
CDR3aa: CASSLVNERDTQYF

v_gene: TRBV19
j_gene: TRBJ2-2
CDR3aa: CASSIKGQPNTGELFF

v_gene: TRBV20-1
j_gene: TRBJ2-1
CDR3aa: CSASGVAIYNEQFF

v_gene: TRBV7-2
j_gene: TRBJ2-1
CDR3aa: CASSLGLGLAGGVYNEQFF

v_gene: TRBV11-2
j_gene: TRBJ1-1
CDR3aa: CASSPREDTEAFF

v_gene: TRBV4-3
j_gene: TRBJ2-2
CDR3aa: CASSTRNGELFF

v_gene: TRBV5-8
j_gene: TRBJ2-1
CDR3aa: CASSLGLAGPGDEQFF

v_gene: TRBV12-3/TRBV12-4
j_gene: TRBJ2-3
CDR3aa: CASSGRLAGYGDTQYF